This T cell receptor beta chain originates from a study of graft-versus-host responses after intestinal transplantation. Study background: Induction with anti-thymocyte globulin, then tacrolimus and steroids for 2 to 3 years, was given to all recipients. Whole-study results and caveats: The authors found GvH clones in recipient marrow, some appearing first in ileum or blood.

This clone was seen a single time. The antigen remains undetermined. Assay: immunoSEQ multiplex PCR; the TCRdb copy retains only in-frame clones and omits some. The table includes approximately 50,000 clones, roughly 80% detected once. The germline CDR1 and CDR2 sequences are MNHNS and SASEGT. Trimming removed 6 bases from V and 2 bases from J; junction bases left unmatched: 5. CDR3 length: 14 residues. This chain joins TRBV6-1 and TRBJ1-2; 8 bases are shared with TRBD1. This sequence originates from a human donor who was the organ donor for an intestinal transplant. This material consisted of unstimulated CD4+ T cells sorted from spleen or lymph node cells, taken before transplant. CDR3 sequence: CASRTRQGNYGYTF. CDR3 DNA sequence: TGTGCCAGCAGGACTAGACAGGGGAACTATGGCTACACCTTC.